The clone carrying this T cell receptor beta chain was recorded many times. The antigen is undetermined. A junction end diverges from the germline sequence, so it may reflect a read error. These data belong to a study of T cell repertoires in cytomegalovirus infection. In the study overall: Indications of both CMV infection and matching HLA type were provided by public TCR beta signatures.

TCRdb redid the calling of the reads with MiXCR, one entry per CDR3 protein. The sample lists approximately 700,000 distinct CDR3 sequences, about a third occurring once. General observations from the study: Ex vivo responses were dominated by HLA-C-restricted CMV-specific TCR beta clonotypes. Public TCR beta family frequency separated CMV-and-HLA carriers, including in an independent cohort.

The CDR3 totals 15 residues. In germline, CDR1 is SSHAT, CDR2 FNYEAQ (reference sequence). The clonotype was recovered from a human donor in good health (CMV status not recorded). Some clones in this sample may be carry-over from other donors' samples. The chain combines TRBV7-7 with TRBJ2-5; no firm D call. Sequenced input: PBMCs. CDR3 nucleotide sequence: TGTGCTAGCAGCTTAAATACCGACACGCAAGAGACCCAGTACTTC. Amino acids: CASSLNTDTQETQYF.